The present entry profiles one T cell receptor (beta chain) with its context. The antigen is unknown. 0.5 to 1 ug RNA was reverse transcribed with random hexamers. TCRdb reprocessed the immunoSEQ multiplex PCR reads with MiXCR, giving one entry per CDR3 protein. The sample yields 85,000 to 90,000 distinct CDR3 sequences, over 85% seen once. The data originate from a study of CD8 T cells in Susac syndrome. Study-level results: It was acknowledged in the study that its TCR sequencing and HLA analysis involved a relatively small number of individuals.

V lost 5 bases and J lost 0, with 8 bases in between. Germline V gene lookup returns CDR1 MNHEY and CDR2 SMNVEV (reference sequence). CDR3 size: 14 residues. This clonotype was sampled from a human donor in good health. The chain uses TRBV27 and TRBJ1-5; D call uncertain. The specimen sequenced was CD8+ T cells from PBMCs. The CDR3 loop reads CASSPDGSNQPQHF. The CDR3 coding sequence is TGTGCCAGCAGTCCCGACGGTAGCAATCAGCCCCAGCATTTT.